Presented here are 25 T cell receptor beta chains from one specimen sequenced in a study of cytomegalovirus exposure and HLA in healthy donors. Researchers ran the PCR with 60 Vbeta and 13 Jbeta primers. Assay used: immunoSEQ multiplex PCR; TCRdb lists only in-frame clones, some missing. This sample carries some 200,000 clones, roughly 60% of them seen once, and the ten largest clones take roughly 2.9%. The sequenced sample was PBMCs. The receptors were gathered from a man between 35 and 55 years old in good health and CMV-seronegative.

The gene calls are TRBV25-1 and TRBJ1-4; a possible D gene is TRBD1 (5 bases). This CDR3 spans 14 amino acids. CDR1 is MGHDK and CDR2 is SYGVNS in the germline V gene. Trimming shortened V by 1 base and J by 4 bases, and 7 bases separated the two germline ends. The CDR3, as DNA: TGTGCCAGCAGTGAATGGGGGGATAATGAAAAACTGTTTTTT. Amino acid sequence: CASSEWGDNEKLFF.

The gene calls are TRBV7-2 and TRBJ2-1; 7 bases match TRBD2. The length of the CDR3 is 15 residues. J lost 2 bases, V lost 1 base, and 2 bases had no gene match. Germline CDR1 is SGHTA and CDR2 is FQGNSA. Written as DNA, the CDR3 is TGTGCCAGCAGCTTAGAAAGCGGGGCCTACAATGAGCAGTTCTTC. Translation gives CASSLESGAYNEQFF.

To note about this clone: The junction departs from the called germline gene at one end, perhaps through a read error. The genes are TRBV7-9 and TRBJ2-5; a weak D match, TRBD2 (7 bases). Germline CDR1 and CDR2: SEHNR and FQNEAQ (reference sequence). The CDR3 consists of 15 residues. The DNA of the CDR3 is TGTTCCAGCAGCTTGATCGGCGGGGGCGTAGAGACCCAGTACTTC. Translation: CSSSLIGGGVETQYF.

In its sample, this clone was seen a few times. This rearrangement joins TRBV25-1 to TRBJ2-5; 8 nucleotides agree with TRBD2. The CDR3 is made up of 14 amino acids. Germline V gene sequence: CDR1 MGHDK, CDR2 SYGVNS. With 7 bases clipped from V and 3 bases from J, the junction kept 7 bases outside the gene matches. The CDR3 coding sequence is TGTGCCAGCACCCCATCAGCGGGAGAAGAGACCCAGTACTTC. Translation gives CASTPSAGEETQYF.

The sample holds a few counts of this clone. The chain is built from TRBV27 and TRBJ2-1; TRBD2 matches at 9 bases. The CDR3 loop spans 17 amino acids. Per the germline V gene, CDR1 is MNHEY and CDR2 is SMNVEV (reference sequence). V shed 3 bases and J 2 bases; nucleotides not matched to a gene: 8. CDR3 protein: CASSFLRAGGTYNEQFF. As DNA, the CDR3 is TGTGCCAGCAGTTTCCTTAGAGCGGGGGGTACCTACAATGAGCAGTTCTTC.

The rearrangement joins TRBV28 to TRBJ1-1; tentatively, D is TRBD1 (6 bases). V was shortened by 6 bases and J by 1 base, with 12 bases between the two germline ends. Germline V gene data show CDR1 as MDHEN and CDR2 as SYDVKM. CDR3 length: 14 amino acids. In nucleotides, the CDR3 is TGTGCCAGCAGGGCCACAGGGAAGAACACTGAAGCTTTCTTT. It codes for CASRATGKNTEAFF.

This clone was seen only a few times. The chain links TRBV19 to TRBJ1-1, with 11 bases matching TRBD1. The CDR3 is made up of 15 amino acids. The trim removed 4 bases at V and 3 bases at J, leaving 4 bases unmatched. Germline V gene sequence: CDR1 LNHDA, CDR2 SQIVND (reference sequence). CDR3 nucleotides: TGTGCCAGTAGTACCGGACAGGGGGCGCACACTGAAGCTTTCTTT. This gives the protein CASSTGQGAHTEAFF.

This chain uses TRBV7-2 with TRBJ2-3; TRBD1 matches 10 bases. The CDR3 covers 17 residues. J gave up 2 bases and V 5 bases, and 10 bases lay outside the gene matches. CDR1 SGHTA and CDR2 FQGNSA come from the germline V gene. CDR3 DNA sequence: TGTGCCAGCAGCCCATATCCGACAGGGGGCTACACAGATACGCAGTATTTT. It codes for CASSPYPTGGYTDTQYF.

Only a few counts were recorded for this clone. The chain is built from TRBV6-5 and TRBJ2-3; 7 nucleotides line up with TRBD2. This CDR3 is built from 14 residues. The V gene's germline CDR1 is MNHEY and CDR2 SVGAGI. Trimming removed 8 bases from V and 2 bases from J; junction bases left unmatched: 7. Written as DNA, the CDR3 is TGTGCCAGCCACTCTAGCGGCTACACAGATACGCAGTATTTT. Its translation is CASHSSGYTDTQYF.

The V call is TRBV20-1, the J call TRBJ2-5; the match to TRBD1 covers 7 bases. J lost 5 bases, V lost 6 bases, and 3 bases had no gene match. In germline, CDR1 is DFQATT, CDR2 SNEGSKA (reference sequence). The length of the CDR3 is 11 residues. CDR3: CSAGGPETQYF. The CDR3 DNA sequence: TGCAGTGCAGGGGGCCCGGAGACCCAGTACTTC.

The gene calls are TRBV7-2 and TRBJ1-1; D call uncertain. The V gene lost 5 bases and the J gene lost 5 bases, with 12 bases spanning the gap. Germline V gene lookup returns CDR1 SGHTA and CDR2 FQGNSA. This CDR3 is built from 13 residues. CDR3 coding DNA: TGTGCCAGCAGCAAACTATCGGAGACTGAAGCTTTCTTT. It encodes CASSKLSETEAFF.

The V and J genes are TRBV7-2 and TRBJ1-2; 7 bases agree with TRBD1. Germline V lookup: CDR1 SGHTA, CDR2 FQGNSA. Germline trimming cut 0 bases from V and 0 bases from J; bases unmatched to any gene: 10. The CDR3 runs to 18 residues. The CDR3 DNA sequence: TGTGCCAGCAGCTTAGCGCTAGGCGTCAGGGGGTCTAACTATGGCTACACCTTC. Translated, it gives CASSLALGVRGSNYGYTF. Supplemented by reference TRBV7-2 and TRBJ1-2, the full variable domain reads GAGVSQSPSNKVTEKGKDVELRCDPISGHTALYWYRQSLGQGLEFLIYFQGNSAPDKSGLPSDRFSAERTGGSVSTLTIQRTQQEDSAVYLCASSLALGVRGSNYGYTFGSGTRLTVV.

This clone was seen just once. The chain has TRBV30 and TRBJ2-3; no firm D call. This CDR3 is built from 13 residues. The germline V gene encodes CDR1 GTSNPN and CDR2 SVGIG (reference sequence). V was cut by 5 bases and J by 0 bases, with 9 bases left in between. Here the CDR3 reads CAWSTYSTDTQYF. The CDR3 DNA follows: TGTGCCTGGTCCACCTACAGCACAGATACGCAGTATTTT. The full variable domain, rest sourced from reference TRBV30 and TRBJ2-3, is SQTIHQWPATLVQPVGSPLSLECTVEGTSNPNLYWYRQAAGRGLQLLFYSVGIGQISSEVPQNLSASRPQDRQFILSSKKLLLSDSGFYLCAWSTYSTDTQYFGPGTRLTVL.

The chain joins TRBV15 to TRBJ1-1; D remains ambiguous. CDR1 is LNHNV and CDR2 is YYDKDF in the germline V gene (reference sequence). Between the trimmed V and J ends, which lost 4 bases and 11 bases, there was a span of 14 bases. The CDR3 runs to 12 residues. Written as DNA, the CDR3 is TGTGCCACCAGCACTCCCTCGGCCGGGGCTTTCTTT. Its translation: CATSTPSAGAFF.

This chain's CDR3 is CASSYTGDTEAFF. CDR3 in DNA: TGTGCCAGCAGTTACACAGGAGACACTGAAGCTTTCTTT. The chain recombines TRBV6-6 with TRBJ1-1, with a tentative D call TRBD1 (5 bases). V was pared by 2 bases and J by 3 bases, with 7 bases between. Germline-derived CDR1 and CDR2 are MNHNY and SVGAGI (reference sequence). This CDR3 is built from 13 residues.

The chain's CDR3 is CASSQGTSLAKNIQYF. The CDR3, as DNA: TGCGCCAGCAGCCAAGGGACATCTCTAGCCAAAAACATTCAGTACTTC. J is TRBJ2-4 and V is TRBV4-3; a weak D match, TRBD1 (5 bases). Germline V CDR1 and CDR2: LGHNA, YSLEER. The CDR3 totals 16 residues. Trimming shortened V by 1 base and J by 0 bases, and 10 bases separated the two germline ends.

There are a few counts of this clone. CDR3 coding DNA: TGTGCCAGCAGCCAAGAATCTAGCGGGGGGCGCACAGATACGCAGTATTTT. Translation gives CASSQESSGGRTDTQYF. V gene TRBV4-2 combines with J gene TRBJ2-3; TRBD2 aligns across 11 bases. CDR1 and CDR2 (germline): LGHNA, YNFKEQ. V gave up 0 bases and J gave up 1 base; unmatched junction bases: 3. The CDR3 has 17 residues.

The sample holds a few counts of this clone. The chain joins TRBV9 to TRBJ2-3; TRBD2 might be the D (6 bases). This CDR3 region has 18 residues. Germline CDR1 SGDLS, CDR2 YYNGEE. Trimming took 1 base from V and 0 from J, leaving 18 bases between them. The CDR3 protein is CASSVRGNRPSSTDTQYF. The DNA for the CDR3 is TGTGCCAGCAGCGTACGGGGGAATCGGCCCTCTAGCACAGATACGCAGTATTTT.

The gene calls are TRBV19 and TRBJ1-5; D gene unclear. Between the trimmed V and J ends, which lost 6 bases and 3 bases, there was a span of 6 bases. Germline V gene data show CDR1 as LNHDA and CDR2 as SQIVND (reference sequence). The CDR3 loop spans 12 amino acids. CDR3: CASRSVNQPQHF. DNA for the CDR3: TGTGCCAGTAGATCAGTCAATCAGCCCCAGCATTTT.

V gene TRBV5-1 combines with J gene TRBJ2-2; the D gene is possibly TRBD1 (5 bases). There are 16 residues in the CDR3. CDR1 is SGHRS and CDR2 is YFSETQ in the germline V gene. The ends were cut back, 4 bases at V and 0 bases at J, with 13 bases in the middle. This CDR3 is CASSQAQGANTGELFF. The DNA for the CDR3 is TGCGCCAGCAGCCAGGCCCAGGGCGCGAACACCGGGGAGCTGTTTTTT. Drawing the rest from reference TRBV5-1 and TRBJ2-2, the complete variable domain is KAGVTQTPRYLIKTRGQQVTLSCSPISGHRSVSWYQQTPGQGLQFLFEYFSETQRNKGNFPGRFSGRQFSNSRSEMNVSTLELGDSALYLCASSQAQGANTGELFFGEGSRLTVL.

This clone appeared a few times. The chain recombines TRBV7-2 with TRBJ2-2; D is ambiguous. Trimming took off 5 bases at V and 2 bases at J, with 6 bases between the two ends. CDR1 is SGHTA and CDR2 is FQGNSA in the germline V gene. The CDR3 spans 13 residues. The CDR3 DNA sequence: TGTGCCAGCAGCCAAATCAACACCGGGGAGCTGTTTTTT. Its translation: CASSQINTGELFF.

The chain recombines TRBV7-3 with TRBJ2-1, with 13 bases lining up with TRBD2. CDR3 size: 19 residues. With V trimmed by 3 bases and J by 1 base, 9 bases remained unmatched. The germline V gene has CDR1 SGHTA and CDR2 FQGTGA. The CDR3 region is CASSFTGTSGIGSYNEQFF. The CDR3, as DNA: TGTGCCAGCAGCTTTACCGGGACTAGCGGGATAGGGTCCTACAATGAGCAGTTCTTC.

CDR3 bases: TGTGCCAGCAGTGAGACTAGTCTGCTCGGGGAGCTGTTTTTT. It specifies CASSETSLLGELFF. The V call is TRBV2, the J call TRBJ2-2; possible D gene TRBD2, 6 bases. CDR1 is SNHLY, CDR2 FYNNEI, per germline. CDR3 length: 14 residues. V was cut by 3 bases and J by 7 bases, with 12 bases left in between. Drawing the rest from reference TRBV2 and TRBJ2-2, the complete variable domain is EPEVTQTPSHQVTQMGQEVILRCVPISNHLYFYWYRQILGQKVEFLVSFYNNEISEKSEIFDDQFSVERPDGSNFTLKIRSTKLEDSAMYFCASSETSLLGELFFGEGSRLTVL.

This clone occurred once. The chain combines TRBV5-4 with TRBJ2-7, with 8 nucleotides matching TRBD1. V lost 4 bases and J lost 2; bases outside the gene matches: 8. Looked up from germline, CDR1 is SGHNT and CDR2 is YYREEE (reference sequence). CDR3 length equals 15 residues. In nucleotides, the CDR3 is TGTGCCAGCAGCCTAGGACAGGGAGGCACCTACGAGCAGTACTTC. It yields the protein CASSLGQGGTYEQYF.

This chain joins TRBV6-5 and TRBJ2-7, with D uncertain. Germline CDR1 is MNHEY and CDR2 is SVGAGI. CDR3 size: 11 residues. Trimming cost V 6 bases and J 2 bases, with 5 bases left between them. In DNA, the CDR3 is TGTGCCAGCAGGACTGCCTACGAGCAGTACTTC. As protein: CASRTAYEQYF.